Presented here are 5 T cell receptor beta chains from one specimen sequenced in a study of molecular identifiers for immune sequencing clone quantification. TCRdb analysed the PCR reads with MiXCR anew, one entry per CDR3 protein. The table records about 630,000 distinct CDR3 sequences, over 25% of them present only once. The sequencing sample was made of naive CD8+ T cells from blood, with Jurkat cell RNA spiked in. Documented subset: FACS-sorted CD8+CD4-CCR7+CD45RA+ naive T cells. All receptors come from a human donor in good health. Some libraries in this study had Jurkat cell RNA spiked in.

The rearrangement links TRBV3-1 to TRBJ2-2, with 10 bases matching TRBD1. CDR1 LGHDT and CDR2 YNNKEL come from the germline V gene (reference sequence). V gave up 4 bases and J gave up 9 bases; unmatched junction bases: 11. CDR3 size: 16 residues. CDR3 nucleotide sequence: TGTGCCAGCAGCCTGGGGGACAGGGGCCCCTCCAGGGAGCTGTTTTTT. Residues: CASSLGDRGPSRELFF.

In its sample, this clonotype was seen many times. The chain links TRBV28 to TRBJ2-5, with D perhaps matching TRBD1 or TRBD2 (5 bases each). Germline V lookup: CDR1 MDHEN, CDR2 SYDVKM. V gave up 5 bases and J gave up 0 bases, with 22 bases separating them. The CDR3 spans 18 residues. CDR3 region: CASSPGAADGWYQETQYF. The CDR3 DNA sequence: TGTGCCAGCAGTCCCGGGGCGGCGGATGGCTGGTACCAAGAGACCCAGTACTTC.

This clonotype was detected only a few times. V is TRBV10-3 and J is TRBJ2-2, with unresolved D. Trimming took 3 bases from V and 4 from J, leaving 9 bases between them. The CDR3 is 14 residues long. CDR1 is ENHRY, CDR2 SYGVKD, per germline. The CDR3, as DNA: TGTGCCATCAGTGACCCTACGGGCACCGGGGAGCTGTTTTTT. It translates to CAISDPTGTGELFF.

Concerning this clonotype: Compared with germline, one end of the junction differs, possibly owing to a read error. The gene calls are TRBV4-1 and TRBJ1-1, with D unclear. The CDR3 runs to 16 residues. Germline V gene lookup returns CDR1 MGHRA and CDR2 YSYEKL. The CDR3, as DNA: TGCGGCAGCAGCCAGGATGACATCAGGATTTCCACTGAAGCTTTCTTT. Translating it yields CGSSQDDIRISTEAFF.

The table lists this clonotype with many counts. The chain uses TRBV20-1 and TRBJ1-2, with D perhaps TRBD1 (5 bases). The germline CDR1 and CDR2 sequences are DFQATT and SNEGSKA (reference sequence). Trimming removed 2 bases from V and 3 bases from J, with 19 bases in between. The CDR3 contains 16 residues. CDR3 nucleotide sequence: TGCAGTGCTAGACAGGGCGGACCGGAGTACTACTATGGCTACACCTTC. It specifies CSARQGGPEYYYGYTF.